Given below is one T cell receptor beta chain in context. Antigen specificity is unknown. The record originates from a study of cytomegalovirus exposure and HLA in healthy donors. Study-wide findings and caveats: A few chains linked to CMV were shown in vitro to be specific for CMV antigens. For most TCR beta V segments, an earlier analysis put the productive rate at about 90% or about 30% of the time.

The PCR had 60 Vbeta and 13 Jbeta primers. Data came from immunoSEQ multiplex PCR; TCRdb stores just in-frame clones and leaves some out. The sample shows fewer than 180,000 clones, 70% to 80% of them seen only once. The CDR3 contains 14 residues. Germline V gives CDR1 SEHNR, CDR2 FQNEAQ (reference sequence). V lost 5 bases to trimming and J lost 4 bases; unmatched junction nucleotides: 8. The material sequenced was PBMCs. This chain joins TRBV7-9 and TRBJ2-7; TRBD1 matches 7 bases. The sequence was collected from a man in his forties or fifties in good health and CMV-seropositive. DNA of the CDR3: TGTGCCAGCAGCGTTACGACAGGGTTGTACGAGCAGTACTTC. Its translation is CASSVTTGLYEQYF. The full variable domain, in which reference TRBV7-9 and TRBJ2-7 provide the parts outside the CDR3, is DTGVSQNPRHKITKRGQNVTFRCDPISEHNRLYWYRQTLGQGPEFLTYFQNEAQLEKSRLLSDRFSAERPKGSFSTLEIQRTEQGDSAMYLCASSVTTGLYEQYFGPGTRLTVT.